Below are 14 T cell receptor beta chains sequenced from a single sample in a study of shared clonotypes between healthy human individuals. Repertoires were generated with immunoSEQ multiplex PCR, while TCRdb's copy carries only in-frame clones and drops some. Of about 560,000 clones listed, roughly four fifths are singletons. The specimen was PBMCs. The receptors derive from a middle-aged woman in good health. Some clones in this sample may be carry-over from other donors' samples.

This chain uses TRBV14 with TRBJ1-5; the D gene is possibly TRBD1 (5 bases). There are 13 residues in the CDR3. Germline CDR1 and CDR2: SGHDN and FVKESK. The germline V and J ends were trimmed by 4 bases and 7 bases, with 11 bases remaining between them. CDR3 loop: CASSPGAGQPQHF. CDR3 nucleotide sequence: TGTGCCAGCAGCCCCGGCGCAGGGCAGCCCCAGCATTTT.

As concerns this clone: Other DNA sequences of this sample code for an identical CDR3. The chain combines TRBV30 with TRBJ1-1, with unresolved D. The CDR3 loop spans 13 amino acids. V lost 3 bases and J 0 bases, leaving 8 bases between the germline ends. CDR1 is GTSNPN and CDR2 is SVGIG in the germline V gene (reference sequence). The CDR3 DNA sequence: TGTGCCTGGAGCGGGCAGATGAACACTGAAGCTTTCTTT. It codes for CAWSGQMNTEAFF.

The sample holds many counts of this clone. CDR3 sequence reads: CASSALEAFF. The CDR3 coding sequence is TGTGCCAGCAGCGCGCTTGAAGCTTTCTTT. The rearrangement uses TRBV7-9 and TRBJ1-1, with D uncertain. With 5 bases removed from V and 7 bases from J, the gap between germline ends came to 5 bases. Germline loops: CDR1 SEHNR, CDR2 FQNEAQ (reference sequence). The CDR3 extends over 10 amino acids.

The table lists this clone with a few counts. The chain recombines TRBV29-1 with TRBJ2-2; D is possibly TRBD1 or TRBD2 (5 bases each). Trimming left V 4 bases short and J 0 bases short, with 9 bases between. CDR1 and CDR2 from the germline V gene are SQVTM and ANQGSEA. CDR3 length equals 14 residues. The CDR3: CSVGGSANTGELFF. The CDR3 region has the DNA TGCAGCGTTGGGGGGAGCGCGAACACCGGGGAGCTGTTTTTT.

Only a few counts were recorded for this clone. The chain is built from TRBV7-9 and TRBJ2-7; D might be TRBD2 (5 bases). The CDR3 consists of 18 residues. The germline V gene encodes CDR1 SEHNR and CDR2 FQNEAQ (reference sequence). V was cut by 5 bases and J by 1 base, with 24 bases left in between. This CDR3 reads CASSRGPPLASGSYEQYF. Written as DNA, the CDR3 is TGTGCCAGCAGCCGCGGGCCACCGCTAGCCTCGGGGTCCTACGAGCAGTACTTC.

This chain connects TRBV6-5 to TRBJ2-1; 9 positions agree with TRBD2. V trimming: 4 bases; J trimming: 4 bases; junction bases outside the gene matches: 8. This CDR3 contains 16 residues. CDR1 is MNHEY and CDR2 is SVGAGI in the germline V gene. The CDR3 protein is CASSSPGTSRYNEQFF. Here the CDR3 DNA reads TGTGCCAGCAGTTCCCCCGGGACTAGCCGATACAATGAGCAGTTCTTC.

V and J are TRBV28 and TRBJ1-2; no clear D. Trimming cost V 2 bases and J 0 bases, with 4 bases left between them. This CDR3 has 13 amino acids. From germline, CDR1 is MDHEN and CDR2 SYDVKM. The CDR3 loop reads CASSLRTNYGYTF. CDR3 nucleotides: TGTGCCAGCAGTTTAAGGACTAACTATGGCTACACCTTC.

This clone was observed a few times. The chain recombines TRBV29-1 with TRBJ2-1; possibly TRBD2 for D (5 bases). V was clipped by 4 bases and J by 7 bases, with 11 bases between them. CDR3 length: 12 residues. CDR1 is SQVTM and CDR2 is ANQGSEA in the germline V gene. CDR3 in DNA: TGCAGCGTTGGGGGAGCATCAAATGAGCAGTTCTTC. Protein: CSVGGASNEQFF.

J is TRBJ1-2 and V is TRBV5-5, with a possible D match to TRBD1 (6 bases). CDR3 length: 14 residues. Germline V gene lookup returns CDR1 SGHKS and CDR2 YYEKEE (reference sequence). V dropped 4 bases and J dropped 0 bases, with 10 bases sitting between them. The CDR3, as DNA: TGTGCCAGCAGCAGACAGGATGCTAACTATGGCTACACCTTC. The encoded protein is CASSRQDANYGYTF.

J is TRBJ2-5 and V is TRBV5-1, with unresolved D. The CDR3 runs 13 residues. V was shortened by 2 bases and J by 5 bases, with 10 bases between the two germline ends. Germline V gene lookup returns CDR1 SGHRS and CDR2 YFSETQ. This CDR3 reads CASSFDTSETQYF. In nucleotides, the CDR3 is TGCGCCAGCAGCTTTGACACGTCGGAGACCCAGTACTTC.

This chain uses TRBV7-8 with TRBJ2-1; 14 bases are shared with TRBD2. CDR1 is SGHVS and CDR2 is FQNEAQ in the germline V gene. The V gene end was trimmed by 2 bases and the J gene end by 0 bases; junction bases not matched to a gene: 3. The CDR3 covers 18 residues. The CDR3 bases are TGTGCCAGCAGCTTAAAAGGGACTAGCGGGAGCTCCTACAATGAGCAGTTCTTC. Its translation: CASSLKGTSGSSYNEQFF.

This clone was seen a few times. This sequence joins TRBV2 and TRBJ1-2; D is undetermined. The CDR3 consists of 12 residues. In germline, CDR1 is SNHLY, CDR2 FYNNEI. V dropped 3 bases and J dropped 7 bases, with 9 bases sitting between them. CDR3 bases: TGTGCCAGCAGTGAGAGTATCCTTGGCTACACCTTC. Translation gives CASSESILGYTF.

The chain carries TRBV14 and TRBJ1-2; D is perhaps TRBD1 (5 bases). This CDR3 is 13 amino acids long. The germline V gene has CDR1 SGHDN and CDR2 FVKESK. V lost 4 bases and J lost 7, with 13 bases in between. The CDR3 DNA sequence: TGTGCCAGCAGCCCGAGGATAGGGGCTGGCTACACCTTC. Translation gives CASSPRIGAGYTF.

V is TRBV28 and J is TRBJ2-1, with D possibly being TRBD2 (6 bases). Between the trimmed V and J ends, which lost 8 bases and 3 bases, there was a span of 14 bases. The CDR3 is 14 residues long. Germline lookup yields CDR1 MDHEN and CDR2 SYDVKM. The CDR3 DNA sequence: TGTGCCAGCGGGCCAAGCGGGTACTACAATGAGCAGTTCTTC. Its protein is CASGPSGYYNEQFF.